Listed below are T cell receptor beta chains from one sample, sequenced in a study of blood T cells in healthy people across ages. MiXCR, run by TCRdb on the 5' RACE reads, gives a single entry per CDR3 protein. The profile shows roughly 1.4 million distinct CDR3 sequences, approximately 59% of them singletons. The sequenced material came from blood. These receptors came from a man aged 18 to 29 in good health. The CDR3 runs from the conserved cysteine through the conserved F or W. D genes are given only for firm matches. Rows may omit the clone size; those that give it use once, few, many or a size class.

TRBV3-1,-,TRBJ2-5,few,TGTGCCAGCAGCCACAAGACCCAGTACTTC,CASSHKTQYF
TRBV4-2,-,TRBJ1-2,-,TGTGCCAGCAGCCAAGACCTGATAGATGGCTACACCTTC,CASSQDLIDGYTF
TRBV20-1,-,TRBJ2-1,-,TGCAGTGCTAGGGACGGGGGCCCCCCCAATGAGCAGTTCTTC,CSARDGGPPNEQFF
TRBV2,TRBD1,TRBJ2-7,few,TGTGCCAGCAGTGGACAGGGGGCTGGATACGAGCAGTACTTC,CASSGQGAGYEQYF
TRBV7-2,-,TRBJ2-7,few,TGTGCCAGCGCCGCACTCGCCCCCGAGCAGTACTTC,CASAALAPEQYF
TRBV3-1,-,TRBJ2-5,-,TGTGCCAGCAGCCAAGATGCCGAACAGCTCGGAGAGACCCAGTACTTC,CASSQDAEQLGETQYF
TRBV12-3/TRBV12-4,-,TRBJ2-7,few,TGTGCCAGCAGTTTTCGACAGAGCTCCTACGAGCAGTACTTC,CASSFRQSSYEQYF
TRBV2,TRBD2,TRBJ2-3,-,TGTGCCAGCAGTGACCCTTTAGCGGGGCCGAGCACAGATACGCAGTATTTT,CASSDPLAGPSTDTQYF
TRBV12-3/TRBV12-4,TRBD1,TRBJ1-2,-,TGTGCCAGCAGTGTAGACAGGGAGAACTATGGCTACACCTTC,CASSVDRENYGYTF
TRBV6-2/TRBV6-3,-,TRBJ2-1,-,TGTGCCAGCAGTTATCTCTACAGGTGGGGCTCCTACAATGAGCAGTTCTTC,CASSYLYRWGSYNEQFF